A single sample gave rise to the 28 T cell receptor beta chains below, sequenced in a study of human T cells and chemical hapten exposure (dated by TCRdb to 2020 to 2022). Total RNA was extracted from unfractionated whole blood that had been collected in Tempus Blood RNA tubes. The method behind the library was 5' RACE. This sample was sequenced with an Illumina MiSeq. The raw public data were reprocessed by TCRdb itself: fastp quality trimming at Q25, MiXCR clonotype calling, in-frame beta chains only. A single entry per CDR3 protein holds the most common genes and DNA from its merged rows. In this sample the table shows about 140,000 distinct CDR3 sequences, roughly 4% of which occur a single time. More than 1.2% of the sample belongs to the ten largest clones. The receptor set was obtained from a female donor in good health.

This clonotype has ten or more counts. This chain uses TRBV2 with TRBJ2-1; the match to TRBD2 covers 8 bases. Germline CDR1 is SNHLY and CDR2 is FYNNEI. This CDR3 comprises 15 residues. The V gene end was trimmed by 3 bases and the J gene end by 2 bases; junction bases not matched to a gene: 3. DNA of the CDR3: TGTGCCAGCAGTGAGGGGCGGGGGGCCTACAATGAGCAGTTCTTC. This translates into CASSEGRGAYNEQFF.

This clonotype was picked up many times. The chain is built from TRBV29-1 and TRBJ2-3; D is uncertain. The V gene's germline CDR1 is SQVTM and CDR2 ANQGSEA. This CDR3 contains 12 residues. Between the trimmed V and J ends, which lost 7 bases and 5 bases, there was a span of 13 bases. CDR3: CSAVWVGDTQYF. In DNA, the CDR3 is TGCAGCGCTGTTTGGGTTGGAGATACGCAGTATTTT.

In this sample, this clonotype turned up a few times. The V and J genes are TRBV5-1 and TRBJ2-7; 8 nucleotides match TRBD1. From germline, CDR1 is SGHRS and CDR2 YFSETQ. This CDR3 comprises 13 residues. V gave up 4 bases and J gave up 3 bases; unmatched junction bases: 3. DNA for the CDR3: TGCGCCAGCAGCGGGGGACAGGTCTACGAGCAGTACTTC. Its translation is CASSGGQVYEQYF.

This clonotype was counted at least ten times. V and J are TRBV20-1 and TRBJ1-5, with D unclear. Trimming took off 3 bases at V and 0 bases at J, with 9 bases between the two ends. The CDR3 totals 14 residues. Germline lookup yields CDR1 DFQATT and CDR2 SNEGSKA (reference sequence). The CDR3 loop is CSASEGLSNQPQHF. The CDR3 DNA follows: TGCAGTGCTAGTGAAGGGCTTAGCAATCAGCCCCAGCATTTT.

Comment on this clonotype: A much larger clone sits a single nucleotide away, making a read error possible. V and J are TRBV12-3 or TRBV12-4 and TRBJ2-1; D perhaps matches TRBD1 (5 bases). The CDR3 runs 15 residues. DNA of the CDR3: TGTGCCAGCAGTCAACAGGCCAAGTCGGACAATGAGCCGTTCTTC. Protein: CASSQQAKSDNEPFF.

This clonotype appeared many times. This rearrangement joins TRBV19 to TRBJ2-5; no clear D gene. The germline V gene has CDR1 LNHDA and CDR2 SQIVND (reference sequence). V was shortened by 9 bases and J by 7 bases, with 15 bases between the two germline ends. This CDR3 spans 12 amino acids. CDR3 nucleotides: TGTGCCAGCGGCAGAGCAGAGGCGACCCAGTACTTC. The encoded protein is CASGRAEATQYF.

This clonotype came up many times. The J gene is TRBJ2-3, the V gene TRBV29-1; D remains unclear. The CDR3 length is 11 residues. Germline-derived CDR1 and CDR2 are SQVTM and ANQGSEA. Trimming removed 7 bases from V and 1 base from J, with 6 bases in between. CDR3 loop: CSAVGTDTQYF. CDR3 DNA sequence: TGCAGCGCCGTGGGCACAGATACGCAGTATTTT.

This clonotype has a count of ten or more. This chain uses TRBV7-2 with TRBJ2-3; TRBD1 matches at 7 bases. V trimming: 5 bases; J trimming: 0 bases; junction bases outside the gene matches: 11. CDR1 and CDR2 (germline): SGHTA, FQGNSA. The CDR3 has 17 amino acids. CDR3 amino acids: CASSTVTGSSSTDTQYF. The CDR3 nucleotides are TGTGCCAGCAGCACAGTGACAGGGAGCTCTAGCACAGATACGCAGTATTTT.

This clonotype was seen many times. The chain carries TRBV7-8 and TRBJ2-1, with TRBD1 as a possible D gene (5 bases). CDR1 SGHVS and CDR2 FQNEAQ come from the germline V gene. V was shortened by 6 bases and J by 8 bases, with 20 bases between the two germline ends. This CDR3 comprises 15 residues. The CDR3: CASSVPMGRADEQFF. As DNA, the CDR3 is TGTGCCAGCAGTGTACCTATGGGCAGGGCCGATGAGCAGTTCTTC.

This chain uses TRBV6-1 with TRBJ2-5; D might be TRBD1 (6 bases). The CDR3 consists of 16 residues. The V gene lost 4 bases and the J gene lost 5 bases, with 20 bases spanning the gap. The germline gives CDR1 MNHNS, CDR2 SASEGT. For the CDR3, the DNA is TGTGCCAGCAGTGCGCGGACAGAAGGAGTAGGGGAGACCCAGTACTTC. Translated: CASSARTEGVGETQYF.

This clonotype was seen at least ten times. The J gene is TRBJ2-4, the V gene TRBV14, with D possibly being TRBD2 (6 bases). The CDR3 totals 18 residues. Germline CDR1 reads SGHDN; CDR2 reads FVKESK. Trimming removed 2 bases from V and 0 bases from J, with 17 bases in between. CDR3 residues: CASSQSAWGGVAKNIQYF. CDR3 bases: TGTGCCAGCAGCCAATCCGCGTGGGGCGGGGTAGCCAAAAACATTCAGTACTTC.

In its sample, this clonotype was seen many times. The V gene is TRBV29-1, the J gene TRBJ1-1, with a weak D call TRBD1 (5 bases). This CDR3 region has 14 residues. The V gene's germline CDR1 is SQVTM and CDR2 ANQGSEA. Trimming cost V 6 bases and J 0 bases, with 14 bases left between them. DNA for the CDR3: TGCAGCGTGGACGACAGTCTGATGAACACTGAAGCTTTCTTT. Translating gives CSVDDSLMNTEAFF.

The sample holds many counts of this clonotype. The V call is TRBV14, the J call TRBJ1-1; D is unclear. Germline values: CDR1 SGHDN, CDR2 FVKESK. Trimming removed 5 bases at V and 5 bases at J, with 12 bases between. CDR3 length: 13 residues. CDR3 residues: CASSSQTLTEAFF. DNA for the CDR3: TGTGCCAGCAGCTCACAGACATTAACTGAAGCTTTCTTT. Full variable domain (remainder filled in from reference TRBV14 and TRBJ1-1): EAGVTQFPSHSVIEKGQTVTLRCDPISGHDNLYWYRRVMGKEIKFLLHFVKESKQDESGMPNNRFLAERTGGTYSTLKVQPAELEDSGVYFCASSSQTLTEAFFGQGTRLTVV.

In its sample, this clonotype was seen many times. The chain couples TRBV7-9 to TRBJ1-1; 11 bases align to TRBD1. The CDR3 sequence is 14 residues long. Trimming cost V 4 bases and J 5 bases; bases outside gene matches: 3. The germline CDR1 and CDR2 sequences are SEHNR and FQNEAQ (reference sequence). This CDR3 is CASSWDRGRTEAFF. The CDR3, as DNA: TGTGCCAGCAGCTGGGACAGGGGGAGAACTGAAGCTTTCTTT.

The gene calls are TRBV12-3 or TRBV12-4 and TRBJ2-3; 15 nucleotides line up with TRBD2. This CDR3 region has 16 residues. After removal of 5 bases from V and 6 bases from J, the junction contained 6 bases not matched to a gene. This CDR3 is CASSRTSGGARDTQYF. In DNA, the CDR3 is TGTGCCAGCAGTCGGACTAGCGGGGGGGCTAGGGATACGCAGTATTTT.

Many counts were recorded for this clonotype. This chain uses TRBV6-5 with TRBJ2-2; D gene unclear. Germline V CDR1 and CDR2: MNHEY, SVGAGI. There are 13 residues in the CDR3. Trimming cost V 9 bases and J 1 base, with 9 bases left between them. CDR3 DNA sequence: TGTGCCAGTTTAGGGATGAACACCGGGGAGCTGTTTTTT. Translation gives CASLGMNTGELFF.

This clonotype came up many times. V gene TRBV20-1 combines with J gene TRBJ1-2; the match to TRBD1 covers 8 bases. The CDR3 totals 16 residues. Per the germline V gene, CDR1 is DFQATT and CDR2 is SNEGSKA (reference sequence). The V gene end was trimmed by 0 bases and the J gene end by 4 bases; junction bases not matched to a gene: 10. CDR3 amino acids: CSAREPGMTGVYGYTF. The DNA of the CDR3 is TGCAGTGCTAGAGAGCCGGGGATGACAGGGGTCTATGGCTACACCTTC.

There are many counts of this clonotype. This chain joins TRBV5-1 and TRBJ2-3; D is unresolved. V lost 5 bases, J lost 1 base, and 14 bases lay in between. Germline-derived CDR1 and CDR2 are SGHRS and YFSETQ. The CDR3 extends over 15 amino acids. The CDR3 DNA reads TGCGCCAGCAGTCAAAACCGGCCAGGCACAGATACGCAGTATTTT. Amino acid sequence: CASSQNRPGTDTQYF.

This clonotype has a count of ten or more. The chain is built from TRBV27 and TRBJ2-1; 7 positions agree with TRBD1. Unmatched junction bases numbered 14, after V lost 6 bases and J lost 0 bases. CDR3 size: 18 residues. Looked up from germline, CDR1 is MNHEY and CDR2 is SMNVEV (reference sequence). The CDR3 nucleotides are TGTGCCAGCAGCCTCTCGACAGGGTCCAGTAGCTCCTACAATGAGCAGTTCTTC. Residues: CASSLSTGSSSSYNEQFF.

Concerning this clonotype itself: A much more abundant neighbour one base away suggests this may be a read error. The CDR3 does not end in the conserved phenylalanine or tryptophan, so this is likely a read error. This chain uses TRBV6-2 or TRBV6-3 with TRBJ1-2; D not certain. CDR1 MNHEY and CDR2 SVGEGT come from the germline V gene. The CDR3 length is 14 residues. V lost 2 bases, J lost 5 bases, and 12 bases lay in between. CDR3 sequence (DNA): TGTGCCAGCAGTTACGTTACGAGACTTTATGGCTACACCCTC. Translated: CASSYVTRLYGYTL.

Remarks on this clonotype: This may stem from a read error, because a much larger clone lies one nucleotide away. This rearrangement joins TRBV2 to TRBJ1-2; D not certain. The germline gives CDR1 SNHLY, CDR2 FYNNEI. The CDR3 extends over 10 amino acids. CDR3 DNA: TGTGCCAGCAGTGATTATGGCGACACCTTC. Residues: CASSDYGDTF. The full variable domain, in which reference TRBV2 and TRBJ1-2 provide the parts outside the CDR3, is EPEVTQTPSHQVTQMGQEVILRCVPISNHLYFYWYRQILGQKVEFLVSFYNNEISEKSEIFDDQFSVERPDGSNFTLKIRSTKLEDSAMYFCASSDYGDTFGSGTRLTVV.

This clonotype was seen many times. V gene TRBV29-1 combines with J gene TRBJ1-2, with a tentative D call TRBD1 (5 bases). Germline V gene lookup returns CDR1 SQVTM and CDR2 ANQGSEA. The CDR3 runs 11 residues. The V and J ends lost 7 bases and 3 bases respectively, with 9 bases between them. CDR3 sequence reads: CSGGHHYGYTF. As DNA, the CDR3 is TGCAGCGGCGGACACCACTATGGCTACACCTTC. The full variable domain, rest sourced from reference TRBV29-1 and TRBJ1-2, is SAVISQKPSRDICQRGTSLTIQCQVDSQVTMMFWYRQQPGQSLTLIATANQGSEATYESGFVIDKFPISRPNLTFSTLTVSNMSPEDSSIYLCSGGHHYGYTFGSGTRLTVV.

There are many counts of this clonotype. J is TRBJ1-3 and V is TRBV6-1, with D perhaps matching TRBD1 (5 bases). The CDR3 is 14 residues long. The V end was cut by 3 bases, the J end by 0 bases, with 6 bases between. CDR1 and CDR2 (germline): MNHNS, SASEGT. The CDR3 sequence is CASSDRASGNTIYF. The CDR3 region has the DNA TGTGCCAGCAGTGACAGGGCCTCTGGAAACACCATATATTTT.

This clonotype was seen repeatedly, ten times or more. The V call is TRBV5-5, the J call TRBJ1-5, with TRBD1 as a possible D gene (5 bases). V was shortened by 1 base and J by 1 base, with 15 bases between the two germline ends. CDR3 length equals 17 residues. Germline CDR1 SGHKS, CDR2 YYEKEE (reference sequence). CDR3 nucleotides: TGTGCCAGCAGCTTGACACCACGACAGCTGAGCAATCAGCCCCAGCATTTT. Translated, it gives CASSLTPRQLSNQPQHF.

This clonotype was found many times. This chain uses TRBV20-1 with TRBJ2-7, with 9 bases that match TRBD1. The CDR3 spans 15 residues. Germline V gene lookup returns CDR1 DFQATT and CDR2 SNEGSKA (reference sequence). The CDR3 protein is CRVPKRTGVIGEQYF. In DNA, the CDR3 is TGCAGGGTACCTAAGCGGACAGGGGTCATCGGCGAGCAGTACTTC.

The chain employs TRBV5-4 and TRBJ2-2; perhaps TRBD2 as D (6 bases). The V end was cut by 3 bases, the J end by 6 bases, with 12 bases between. Germline V gene lookup returns CDR1 SGHNT and CDR2 YYREEE (reference sequence). The CDR3 has 14 residues. CDR3 sequence reads: CASSSCWGAGELFF. CDR3 nucleotides: TGTGCCAGCAGCTCGTGTTGGGGGGCCGGGGAGCTGTTTTTT.

This clonotype has a count of ten or more. V usage is TRBV9 and J usage is TRBJ2-3, with D unresolved. V was shortened by 4 bases and J by 2 bases, with 8 bases between the two germline ends. The germline gives CDR1 SGDLS, CDR2 YYNGEE. CDR3 length: 13 residues. The chain's CDR3 is CASSPYLTDTQYF. Here the CDR3 DNA reads TGTGCCAGCAGCCCATACCTCACAGATACGCAGTATTTT.

This clonotype appeared many times. The chain uses TRBV20-1 and TRBJ2-5; D unclear. This CDR3 comprises 13 residues. V was trimmed by 2 bases and J by 12 bases, leaving 19 bases between them. The germline gives CDR1 DFQATT, CDR2 SNEGSKA (reference sequence). CDR3 nucleotide sequence: TGCAGTGCTAGAATTAACGGCGTAGAGTCCGAGTACTTC. The encoded protein is CSARINGVESEYF.